Listed below are T cell receptor beta chains from one sample, sequenced in a study of PD-L1 blockade in urothelial cancer. Sequencing used immunoSEQ multiplex PCR; TCRdb keeps in-frame clones, though not all of them. The sample holds 35,000 to 55,000 clones, 82% seen once. Sequences were derived from PBMCs, sampled around atezolizumab (anti-PD-L1) treatment. The receptor set was obtained from a man aged 60 to 69 with urothelial cancer. Each CDR3 is given with its conserved first and last residue. Each record gives: D gene, clone size, J gene, V gene, CDR3 DNA, CDR3 protein. D genes are given only for firm matches. Clone sizes are given selectively: once, few, many, or a class where the clone is expanded.

>TRBD1|once|TRBJ1-2|TRBV4-1
TGCGCCAGCAGCCAAGAGGAGGGCCCAGGGGGGGGCTACACCTTC
CASSQEEGPGGGYTF
>-|few|TRBJ2-1|TRBV10-1
TGCGCCAGCAGTGCGGAGTTTTACAATGAGCAGTTCTTC
CASSAEFYNEQFF
>TRBD2|-|TRBJ2-1|TRBV7-8
TGTGCCAGCAGCCCTTGGGAGGGGAACGGTGAGCAGTTCTTC
CASSPWEGNGEQFF
>-|-|TRBJ1-5|TRBV19
TGTGCCAGTAGTATGACGGGGAATCAGCCCCAGCATTTT
CASSMTGNQPQHF
>TRBD1|-|TRBJ2-7|TRBV19
TGTGCCAGTAAACCAGTCTGGGGACAGGCCTACGAGCAGTACTTC
CASKPVWGQAYEQYF
>TRBD1|-|TRBJ2-5|TRBV10-3
TGTGCCATCAGCCTAGGGACAGGGGGGCAAGAGACCCAGTACTTC
CAISLGTGGQETQYF
>TRBD1|-|TRBJ2-3|TRBV6-4
TGTGCCAGTGGACAGGGAGTTACAGATACGCAGTATTTT
CASGQGVTDTQYF
>-|-|TRBJ2-3|TRBV5-1
TGCGCCAGCAGCTTACTAGAGAAGGATACGCAGTATTTT
CASSLLEKDTQYF
>-|-|TRBJ2-1|TRBV11-2
TGTGCCAGCAGCTTTTTTTCGGGCTCCTACAATGAGCAGTTCTTC
CASSFFSGSYNEQFF
>-|-|TRBJ1-3|TRBV5-1
TGCGCCAGCAGCTTGGATACAGCCTCTGGAAACACCATATATTTT
CASSLDTASGNTIYF
>TRBD1|-|TRBJ1-1|TRBV6-1
TGTGCCAGCAGTTTATCTGTACAGGGGTCTGAAGCTTTCTTT
CASSLSVQGSEAFF
>TRBD1|-|TRBJ2-5|TRBV5-1
TGCGCCAGCAGCTTGGGCCTAATTGGGACAGCCCAAGAGACCCAGTACTTC
CASSLGLIGTAQETQYF
>TRBD2|few|TRBJ2-5|TRBV19
TGTGCCAGTAGCATGCTTTTTAGCGGGGGGGCCGAAGAGACCCAGTACTTC
CASSMLFSGGAEETQYF
>TRBD2|-|TRBJ2-1|TRBV2
TGTGCCAGCAGCCAAAGGGGACTAGCGGGAAGGAGCTCCTACAATGAGCAGTTCTTC
CASSQRGLAGRSSYNEQFF
>TRBD1|-|TRBJ1-2|TRBV10-3
TGTGCCATCAGTGAGGACAGGGGGGGCTATGGCTACACCTTC
CAISEDRGGYGYTF
>TRBD1|-|TRBJ2-7|TRBV28
TGTGCCAGCAGGCGGCCAGGGGGCAGGGTCTACGAGCAGTACTTC
CASRRPGGRVYEQYF
>-|once|TRBJ1-2|TRBV28
TGTGCCAGCAGTTCCGTCGGTCGACAGACTAACTATGGCTACACCTTC
CASSSVGRQTNYGYTF
>TRBD1|-|TRBJ2-7|TRBV6-1
TGTGCCAGCGCAATCGGGACAGGGAAAGACGAGCAGTACTTC
CASAIGTGKDEQYF
>-|-|TRBJ1-1|TRBV21-1
TGTGCCCCGGGGAGGGACAGGGGGCCGGGCACTGAAGCTTTCTTT
CAPGRDRGPGTEAFF
>-|-|TRBJ1-3|TRBV6-5
TGTGCCAGCAGCTCCGACTACTCTGGAAACACCATATATTTT
CASSSDYSGNTIYF
>-|-|TRBJ2-5|TRBV7-8
TGTGCCAGCAGCTTCGCGCTGCAAGAGACCCAGTACTTC
CASSFALQETQYF
>-|few|TRBJ2-1|TRBV7-2
TGTGCCAGCAGCTTCCCGTCCCGGGAGCAGTTCTTC
CASSFPSREQFF
>-|-|TRBJ2-5|TRBV28
TGTGCCAGCAGTTTAGTTATCAGGGTTGGAAAGACCCAGTACTTC
CASSLVIRVGKTQYF
>-|-|TRBJ1-1|TRBV7-9
TGTGCCAGCAGCTCCACCCCAGGGTTCAACATGAACACTGAAGCTTTCTTT
CASSSTPGFNMNTEAFF
>TRBD2|-|TRBJ2-2|TRBV7-9
TGTGCCAGCAGCCGTCTGGCTAGCGGGGGGACCTCCACCGGGGAGCTGTTTTTT
CASSRLASGGTSTGELFF
>-|-|TRBJ2-4|TRBV19
TGTGCCAGTAGTATAGATTTTGGTGGCGGGCAGTACTTC
CASSIDFGGGQYF
>-|-|TRBJ2-7|TRBV15
TGTGCCACCAGCAGAGCAAGGGACACGGAATACGAGCAGTACTTC
CATSRARDTEYEQYF
>-|-|TRBJ2-1|TRBV6-6
TGTGCCAGCAGTTACTCGAGTGGGGGCCATGAGCAGTTCTTC
CASSYSSGGHEQFF
>-|-|TRBJ1-4|TRBV7-2
TGTGCCAGCACCCAAAGCACGAAAAATGAAAAACTGTTTTTT
CASTQSTKNEKLFF
>-|-|TRBJ2-3|TRBV7-2
TGTGCCAGCAGCGTAGCCAGGCGAGGCACAGATACGCAGTATTTT
CASSVARRGTDTQYF
>TRBD2|-|TRBJ2-7|TRBV27
TGTGCCAGCAGTTTAAGGCCTAGCGGGGGGCCGGTGGGCTACGAGCAGTACTTC
CASSLRPSGGPVGYEQYF
>-|few|TRBJ1-2|TRBV19
TGTGCCAGTAGTATAGCTCTACAGGCTCCTTCGACTAACTATGGCTACACCTTC
CASSIALQAPSTNYGYTF
>-|-|TRBJ2-7|TRBV30
TGTGCCTGGAGTGTATTGGACAGTTCCTACGAGCAGTACTTC
CAWSVLDSSYEQYF
>-|-|TRBJ2-6|TRBV27
TGTGCCAGCAGTCTACAGGGATCTGGGGCCAACGTCCTGACTTTC
CASSLQGSGANVLTF
>-|few|TRBJ2-7|TRBV4-1
TGCGCCAGCAGCCAAGTCGTGACTACTTCCTACGAGCAGTACTTC
CASSQVVTTSYEQYF